The rows below give T cell receptor beta chains drawn from one sample of a study of cytomegalovirus exposure and HLA in healthy donors. Clones were sequenced by immunoSEQ multiplex PCR, and TCRdb holds only the in-frame ones, with some missing. Of 130,000 to 150,000 clones listed, 87% are singletons. Sequenced input: PBMCs. The source of these receptors is a young man in good health and CMV-seropositive. CDR3s include the opening cysteine and the closing phenylalanine or tryptophan. D genes are given only for firm matches. Clone size is stated in some rows and not others, as once, few, many or a class when expanded.

j_call	d_call	v_call	clone_size	cdr3_nt	cdr3_aa
TRBJ2-1	TRBD2	TRBV19	-	TGTGCCAGTAGTATAAATGGCGGGGGTACCTACAATGAGCAGTTCTTC	CASSINGGGTYNEQFF
TRBJ1-4	-	TRBV6-1	once	TGTGCCAGCAGTGAAAAGGACAGAGCTAATGAAAAACTGTTTTTT	CASSEKDRANEKLFF
TRBJ1-4	-	TRBV6-6	-	TGTGCCAGCACCTCAGGGGCGGTTCGTGAAAAACTGTTTTTT	CASTSGAVREKLFF
TRBJ1-2	TRBD1	TRBV29-1	once	TGCAGCGTTGCCCCCTCAATCCCTTTGGACAGGAATCTATATGGCTACACCTTC	CSVAPSIPLDRNLYGYTF
TRBJ2-7	TRBD1	TRBV4-1	-	TGCGCCAGCAGCCAAGGAGGGGACAGGGTGGACGAGCAGTACTTC	CASSQGGDRVDEQYF
TRBJ1-2	-	TRBV29-1	few	TGCAGCGTTGGAGGGCGGTCCTATGGCTACACCTTC	CSVGGRSYGYTF
TRBJ2-3	-	TRBV28	-	TGTGCCAGCAGTTTTAGGACAGTCACAGATACGCAGTATTTT	CASSFRTVTDTQYF
TRBJ1-2	TRBD1	TRBV6-6	-	TGTGCCAGCAGCGGGACAGTACGGGGCTACACCTTC	CASSGTVRGYTF
TRBJ2-1	-	TRBV6-1	-	TGTGCCAGCAGGGATAAAGCGGGCACCTACAATGAGCAGTTCTTC	CASRDKAGTYNEQFF
TRBJ2-5	-	TRBV19	-	TGTGCCAGCAGAACCGGGGAGACCCAGTACTTC	CASRTGETQYF
TRBJ1-5	-	TRBV30	-	TGTGCCTGGAGGGGGCAGGGAAATCAGCCCCAGCATTTT	CAWRGQGNQPQHF
TRBJ2-7	TRBD1	TRBV11-2	-	TGTGCCAGCAGCAAACCGGACAGGGGGCGATTCGAGCAGTACTTC	CASSKPDRGRFEQYF
TRBJ2-7	-	TRBV28	once	TGTGCCAGCCGAGCCGGGAGCTCCGAGCAGTACTTC	CASRAGSSEQYF
TRBJ2-7	-	TRBV11-2	-	TGTGCCAGCAGCCGAGGGGGGGCCGAGCAGTACTTC	CASSRGGAEQYF
TRBJ2-2	-	TRBV14	few	TGTGCCAGCAGCCAAGAGGGCTCCGCGAACACCGGGGAGCTGTTTTTT	CASSQEGSANTGELFF
TRBJ1-2	TRBD1	TRBV19	-	TGTGCCAGTAGTACCTATCCGCTCACGGGACAGGGTGGAGATGGCTACACCTTC	CASSTYPLTGQGGDGYTF
TRBJ1-4	-	TRBV19	-	TGTGCCAGTACCGACACCAGGGGAGCTAATGAAAAACTGTTTTTT	CASTDTRGANEKLFF
TRBJ2-2	-	TRBV5-1	-	TGCGCCAGCAGCTCGATGGCCCCTTCCACCGGGGAGCTGTTTTTT	CASSSMAPSTGELFF
TRBJ1-1	-	TRBV19	-	TGTGCCAGTAGCCGCCGAGCGGGTGAAGCTTTCTTT	CASSRRAGEAFF
TRBJ1-1	-	TRBV29-1	-	TGCAGCGTTGCCAGGGTCATGAACACTGAAGCTTTCTTT	CSVARVMNTEAFF
TRBJ1-2	TRBD1	TRBV28	-	TGTGCCAGCAGTTTATGGGACAGGGGGCGCGACTATGGCTACACCTTC	CASSLWDRGRDYGYTF
TRBJ2-7	-	TRBV7-9	-	TGTGCCAGCAGCCGAAAAGGCGGAACCTCCTACGAGCAGTACTTC	CASSRKGGTSYEQYF
TRBJ2-5	-	TRBV29-1	-	TGCAGCGTAGGTACTAGTTTCCAGGAGATCCAGTACTTC	CSVGTSFQEIQYF
TRBJ2-7	TRBD2	TRBV30	-	TGTGCCTGGGAGGGGACTAGCGGCTCCTACGAGCAGTACTTC	CAWEGTSGSYEQYF
TRBJ1-1	-	TRBV25-1	-	TGTGCCACCGAACATGAAGCTTTCTTT	CATEHEAFF